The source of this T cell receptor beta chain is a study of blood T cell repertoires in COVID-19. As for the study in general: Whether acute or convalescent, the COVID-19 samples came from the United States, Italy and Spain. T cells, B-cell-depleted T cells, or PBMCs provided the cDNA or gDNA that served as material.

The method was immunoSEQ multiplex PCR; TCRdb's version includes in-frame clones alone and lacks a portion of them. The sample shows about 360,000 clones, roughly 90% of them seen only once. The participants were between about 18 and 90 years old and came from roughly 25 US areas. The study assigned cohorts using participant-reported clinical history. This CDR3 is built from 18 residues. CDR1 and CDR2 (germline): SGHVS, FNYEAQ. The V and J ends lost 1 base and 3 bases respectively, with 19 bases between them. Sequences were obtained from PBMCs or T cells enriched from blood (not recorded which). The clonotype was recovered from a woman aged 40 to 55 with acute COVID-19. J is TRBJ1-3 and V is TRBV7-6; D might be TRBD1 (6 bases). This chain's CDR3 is CASSLGSPLYRVGNTIYF. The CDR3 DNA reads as TGTGCCAGCAGCTTAGGTTCCCCACTTTACAGGGTTGGAAACACCATATATTTT.